The T cell receptor beta chain described here comes from a study of early T cells in non-severe SARS-CoV-2 infection. Study summary: Unpaired chains resulted from sequencing bulk RNA of unsorted whole blood.

Unique molecular identifiers were attached to individual cDNA molecules. TCRdb re-called the 5' RACE reads through MiXCR, storing one row per CDR3 protein. This table holds almost 30,000 distinct CDR3 sequences, more than 5% found once. The CDR3 is 15 amino acids. Germline CDR1 WSHSY, CDR2 SAAADI. V was clipped by 5 bases and J by 2 bases, with 14 bases between them. As regards this clonotype: Its target is unknown.

Broader study findings: Matching with VDJdb favored anti-spike CD8 responses (missing private and CD4 specificities).

The receptor's source is an adult who was a healthcare worker with PCR-confirmed SARS-CoV-2 infection or an uninfected control (not recorded which). Sequencing was performed on whole blood. The chain uses TRBV10-2 and TRBJ2-3; no reliable D call. The CDR3: CASSRLVGYTDTQYF. The CDR3 DNA reads as TGCGCCAGCAGTAGGCTAGTGGGTTACACAGATACGCAGTATTTT.